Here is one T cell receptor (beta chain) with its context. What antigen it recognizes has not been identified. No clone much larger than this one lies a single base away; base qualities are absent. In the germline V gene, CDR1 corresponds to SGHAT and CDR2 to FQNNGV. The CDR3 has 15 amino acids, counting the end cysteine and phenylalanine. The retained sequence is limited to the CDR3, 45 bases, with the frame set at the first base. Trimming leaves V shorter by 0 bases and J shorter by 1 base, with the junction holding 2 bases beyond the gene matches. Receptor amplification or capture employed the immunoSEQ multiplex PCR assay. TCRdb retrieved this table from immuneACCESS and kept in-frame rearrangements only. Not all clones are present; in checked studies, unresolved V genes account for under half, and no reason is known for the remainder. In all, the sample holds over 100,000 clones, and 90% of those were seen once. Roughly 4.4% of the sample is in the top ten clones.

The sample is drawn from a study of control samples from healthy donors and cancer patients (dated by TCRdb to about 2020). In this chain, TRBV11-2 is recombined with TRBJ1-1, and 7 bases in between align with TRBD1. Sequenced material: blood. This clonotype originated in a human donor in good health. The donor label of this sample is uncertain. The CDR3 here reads CASSLDHRGNTEAFF. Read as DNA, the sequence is TGTGCCAGCAGCTTAGATCACAGGGGGAACACTGAAGCTTTCTTT.